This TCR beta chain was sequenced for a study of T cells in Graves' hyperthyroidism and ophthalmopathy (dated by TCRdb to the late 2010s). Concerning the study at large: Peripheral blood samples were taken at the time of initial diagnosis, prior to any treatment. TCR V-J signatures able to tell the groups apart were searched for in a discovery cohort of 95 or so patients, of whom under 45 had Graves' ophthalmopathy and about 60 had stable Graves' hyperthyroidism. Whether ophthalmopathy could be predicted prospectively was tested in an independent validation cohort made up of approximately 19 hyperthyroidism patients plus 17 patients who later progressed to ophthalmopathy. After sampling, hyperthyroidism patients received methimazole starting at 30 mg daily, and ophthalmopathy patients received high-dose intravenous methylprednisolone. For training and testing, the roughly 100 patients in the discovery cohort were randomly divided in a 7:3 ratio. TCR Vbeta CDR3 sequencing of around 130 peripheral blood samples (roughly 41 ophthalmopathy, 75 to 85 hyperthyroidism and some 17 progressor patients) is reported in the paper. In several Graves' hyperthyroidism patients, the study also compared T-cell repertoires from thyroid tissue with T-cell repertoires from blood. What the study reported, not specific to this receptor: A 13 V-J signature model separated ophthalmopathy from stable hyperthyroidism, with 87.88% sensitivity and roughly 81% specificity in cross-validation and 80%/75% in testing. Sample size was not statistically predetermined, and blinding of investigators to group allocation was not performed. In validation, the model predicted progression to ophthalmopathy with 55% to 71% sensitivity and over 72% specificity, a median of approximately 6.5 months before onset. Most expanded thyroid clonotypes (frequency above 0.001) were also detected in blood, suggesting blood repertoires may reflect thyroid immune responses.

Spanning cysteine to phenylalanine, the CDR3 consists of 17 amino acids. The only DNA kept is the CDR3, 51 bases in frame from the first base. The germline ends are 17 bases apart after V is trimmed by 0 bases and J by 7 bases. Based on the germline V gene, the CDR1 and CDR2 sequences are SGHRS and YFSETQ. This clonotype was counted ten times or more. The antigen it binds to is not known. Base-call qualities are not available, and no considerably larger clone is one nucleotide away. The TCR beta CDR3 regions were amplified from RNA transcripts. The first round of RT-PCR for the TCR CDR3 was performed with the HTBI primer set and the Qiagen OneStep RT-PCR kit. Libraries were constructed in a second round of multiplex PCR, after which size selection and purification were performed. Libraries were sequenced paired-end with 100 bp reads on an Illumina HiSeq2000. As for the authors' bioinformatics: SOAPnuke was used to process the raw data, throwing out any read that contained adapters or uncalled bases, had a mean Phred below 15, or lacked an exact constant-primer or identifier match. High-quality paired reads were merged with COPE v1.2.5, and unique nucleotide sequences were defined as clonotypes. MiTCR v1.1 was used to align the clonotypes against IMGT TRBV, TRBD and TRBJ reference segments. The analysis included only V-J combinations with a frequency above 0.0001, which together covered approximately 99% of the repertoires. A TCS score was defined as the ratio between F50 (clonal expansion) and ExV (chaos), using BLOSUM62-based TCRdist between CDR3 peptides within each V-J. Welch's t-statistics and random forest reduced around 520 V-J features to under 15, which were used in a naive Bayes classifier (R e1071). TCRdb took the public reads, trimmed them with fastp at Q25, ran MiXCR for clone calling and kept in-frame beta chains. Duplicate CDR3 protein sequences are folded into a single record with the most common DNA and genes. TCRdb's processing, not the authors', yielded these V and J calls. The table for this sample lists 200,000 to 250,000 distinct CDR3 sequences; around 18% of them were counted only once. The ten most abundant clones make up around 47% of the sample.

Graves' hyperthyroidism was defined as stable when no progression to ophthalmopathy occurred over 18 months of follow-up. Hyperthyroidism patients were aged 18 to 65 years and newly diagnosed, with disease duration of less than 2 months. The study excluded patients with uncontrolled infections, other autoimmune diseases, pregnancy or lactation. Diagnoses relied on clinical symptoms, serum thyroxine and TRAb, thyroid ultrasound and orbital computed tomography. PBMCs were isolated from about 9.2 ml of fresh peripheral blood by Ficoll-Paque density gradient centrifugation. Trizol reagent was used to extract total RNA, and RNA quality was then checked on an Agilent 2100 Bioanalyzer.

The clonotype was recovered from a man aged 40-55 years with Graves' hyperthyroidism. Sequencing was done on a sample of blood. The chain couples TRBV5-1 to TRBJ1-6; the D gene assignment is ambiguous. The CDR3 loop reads CASSLGSDVEWNSPLHF. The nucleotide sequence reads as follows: TGCGCCAGCAGCTTGGGTTCGGATGTTGAATGGAATTCACCCCTCCACTTT. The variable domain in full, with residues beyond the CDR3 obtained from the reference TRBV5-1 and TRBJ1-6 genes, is KAGVTQTPRYLIKTRGQQVTLSCSPISGHRSVSWYQQTPGQGLQFLFEYFSETQRNKGNFPGRFSGRQFSNSRSEMNVSTLELGDSALYLCASSLGSDVEWNSPLHFGNGTRLTVT.